This note documents a single TCR beta chain sequence. Method: immunoSEQ multiplex PCR; TCRdb's copy keeps in-frame clones and lacks some. This sample has some 40,000 clones, with nearly 90% found just once. The data originate from a study of blood T cell repertoires in COVID-19. The CDR3 consists of 13 residues. Trimming took 3 bases from V and 2 from J, leaving 8 bases between them. Germline CDR1 is SGHRS and CDR2 is YFSETQ. The specimen was peripheral blood. The chain joins TRBV5-1 to TRBJ1-2; TRBD1 is a possible D gene (6 bases). This clonotype was sampled from a human donor in a cohort sampled during active COVID-19. This CDR3 reads CASSSGQNYGYTF. CDR3 in DNA: TGCGCCAGCAGCTCTGGACAGAACTATGGCTACACCTTC.